These 26 T cell receptor beta chains share one sample of origin, sequenced in a study of blood T cell repertoires in COVID-19. Clones were sequenced by immunoSEQ multiplex PCR, and TCRdb holds only the in-frame ones, with some missing. The data hold 150,000 or so clones, with roughly 88% observed a single time. The sample was peripheral blood. The source of these receptors is a woman in her sixties with COVID-19, enrolled during active disease.

The rearrangement joins TRBV15 to TRBJ1-1; TRBD1 might be the D (5 bases). Germline V gene sequence: CDR1 LNHNV, CDR2 YYDKDF (reference sequence). V was pared by 4 bases and J by 4 bases, with 16 bases between. The length of the CDR3 is 15 residues. In DNA, the CDR3 is TGTGCCACCAGCATGGCCAGGGTTTTGAGCACTGAAGCTTTCTTT. It codes for CATSMARVLSTEAFF.

The rearrangement links TRBV7-6 to TRBJ1-5, with 7 positions matching TRBD1. CDR1 is SGHVS, CDR2 FNYEAQ, per germline. The V and J ends lost 1 base and 4 bases, in that order; junction bases with no gene match: 4. The CDR3 has 15 amino acids. CDR3 DNA: TGTGCCAGCAGCTTAGAGGGGGACAGTAATCAGCCCCAGCATTTT. It codes for CASSLEGDSNQPQHF.

The chain couples TRBV4-2 to TRBJ2-7, with TRBD1 matching over 9 bases. The junction had 13 bases not matched to a gene; V was cut back by 1 base and J by 6 bases. The germline V gene has CDR1 LGHNA and CDR2 YNFKEQ. This CDR3 contains 17 residues. As DNA, the CDR3 is TGTGCCAGCAGCCAAGTGATATACGGGACAGGGTGGGTCGAGCAGTACTTC. It specifies CASSQVIYGTGWVEQYF.

A single count supports this clone. The chain combines TRBV10-2 with TRBJ1-5; D perhaps matches TRBD1 (5 bases). Between the trimmed V and J ends, which lost 5 bases and 5 bases, there was a span of 13 bases. Per germline, CDR1 WSHSY and CDR2 SAAADI. This CDR3 spans 14 amino acids. The CDR3 sequence is CASSIRGGDQPQHF. Here the CDR3 DNA reads TGCGCCAGCAGTATAAGGGGCGGGGATCAGCCCCAGCATTTT.

This rearrangement joins TRBV3-1 (or the pseudogene TRBV3-2) to TRBJ1-4; D gene uncertain. The germline V gene encodes CDR1 LGHDT and CDR2 YNNKEL (reference sequence). The CDR3 contains 15 residues. Trimming shortened V by 2 bases and J by 5 bases, and 12 bases separated the two germline ends. This chain's CDR3 is CASSQSRGSNEKLFF. The DNA of the CDR3 is TGTGCCAGCAGCCAATCAAGAGGAAGCAATGAAAAACTGTTTTTT.

This chain links TRBV15 with TRBJ1-2; TRBD1 is a possible D gene (5 bases). The germline CDR1 and CDR2 sequences are LNHNV and YYDKDF (reference sequence). Trimming stripped 1 base from V and 7 bases from J, with 7 bases between. This CDR3 spans 12 amino acids. The CDR3 here is CATSRAGGGYTF. DNA for the CDR3: TGTGCCACCAGCAGAGCCGGGGGTGGCTACACCTTC.

V gene TRBV19 combines with J gene TRBJ1-2; D is uncertain. Trimming took off 5 bases at V and 5 bases at J, with 18 bases between the two ends. Germline assignment: CDR1 LNHDA and CDR2 SQIVND (reference sequence). There are 15 residues in the CDR3. The CDR3 nucleotides read TGTGCCAGTAGTGGCGAGAGGGAGGGCAAGTATGGCTACACCTTC. The encoded protein is CASSGEREGKYGYTF. Together with reference TRBV19 and TRBJ1-2, the CDR3 gives the full variable domain: DGGITQSPKYLFRKEGQNVTLSCEQNLNHDAMYWYRQDPGQGLRLIYYSQIVNDFQKGDIAEGYSVSREKKESFPLTVTSAQKNPTAFYLCASSGEREGKYGYTFGSGTRLTVV.

V gene TRBV7-6 combines with J gene TRBJ1-1; 8 bases match TRBD1. With V trimmed by 4 bases and J by 7 bases, 11 bases remained unmatched. The CDR3 has 15 amino acids. Germline CDR1 and CDR2: SGHVS and FNYEAQ. The CDR3 reads CASSYGQGERVEAFF. CDR3 DNA sequence: TGTGCCAGCAGCTACGGACAGGGTGAAAGAGTTGAAGCTTTCTTT.

V gene TRBV20-1 combines with J gene TRBJ2-3; D unresolved. This CDR3 contains 11 residues. From germline, CDR1 is DFQATT and CDR2 SNEGSKA (reference sequence). Between the trimmed V and J ends, which lost 0 bases and 6 bases, there was a span of 4 bases. In nucleotides, the CDR3 is TGCAGTGCTAGAGATGAGGATACGCAGTATTTT. Its protein product is CSARDEDTQYF.

The V gene is TRBV3-1 (or the pseudogene TRBV3-2), the J gene TRBJ2-1, with 7 bases matching TRBD2. The CDR3 has 16 amino acids. Germline values: CDR1 LGHDT, CDR2 YNNKEL (reference sequence). Trimming removed 4 bases from V and 7 bases from J; junction bases left unmatched: 13. CDR3 bases: TGTGCCAGCAGCCTAACACCGGGACTAATGGAGAATGAGCAGTTCTTC. Translating it yields CASSLTPGLMENEQFF.

This clone was seen only once. This chain links TRBV3-1 (or the pseudogene TRBV3-2) with TRBJ2-7; no clear D. V lost 0 bases and J 6 bases, leaving 12 bases between the germline ends. The germline V gene has CDR1 LGHDT and CDR2 YNNKEL (reference sequence). The CDR3 extends over 14 amino acids. This CDR3 is CASSQDRGLSEQYF. The CDR3 DNA sequence: TGTGCCAGCAGCCAAGATAGAGGTCTCTCCGAGCAGTACTTC.

The chain carries TRBV5-4 and TRBJ1-6; tentatively, D is TRBD1 (6 bases). This CDR3 region has 14 residues. V was cut by 0 bases and J by 15 bases, with 16 bases left in between. Germline V gene sequence: CDR1 SGHNT, CDR2 YYREEE (reference sequence). The CDR3 DNA is TGTGCCAGCAGCTTGGGGGACAACAAAGCAAACCTCCACTTT. The encoded protein is CASSLGDNKANLHF.

This sequence joins TRBV9 and TRBJ1-3; D is possibly TRBD1 (5 bases). This CDR3 is 14 amino acids long. V lost 0 bases, J lost 5 bases, and 9 bases lay in between. The germline V gene has CDR1 SGDLS and CDR2 YYNGEE. The CDR3 is CASSVATARNTIYF. In DNA form, the CDR3 reads TGTGCCAGCAGCGTAGCGACAGCCAGAAACACCATATATTTT. The entire variable domain, with the rest obtained from reference TRBV9 and TRBJ1-3, is as follows: DSGVTQTPKHLITATGQRVTLRCSPRSGDLSVYWYQQSLDQGLQFLIQYYNGEERAKGNILERFSAQQFPDLHSELNLSSLELGDSALYFCASSVATARNTIYFGEGSWLTVV.

This sequence joins TRBV5-1 and TRBJ1-1; D unclear. The CDR3 loop spans 14 amino acids. Trimming took 5 bases from V and 5 from J, leaving 16 bases between them. Germline V gene sequence: CDR1 SGHRS, CDR2 YFSETQ. This CDR3 is CASRPPEGWTEAFF. Here the CDR3 DNA reads TGCGCCAGCAGGCCCCCAGAGGGCTGGACTGAAGCTTTCTTT.

The V gene is TRBV9, the J gene TRBJ2-1, with 9 nucleotides matching TRBD2. With 0 bases clipped from V and 6 bases from J, the junction kept 4 bases outside the gene matches. The CDR3 length is 15 residues. Germline CDR1 is SGDLS and CDR2 is YYNGEE. CDR3 residues: CASSVGSGGFNEQFF. The CDR3 DNA is TGTGCCAGCAGCGTAGGTAGCGGGGGATTCAATGAGCAGTTCTTC.

This sequence joins TRBV27 and TRBJ1-5, with TRBD1 as a possible D gene (5 bases). Germline V gene sequence: CDR1 MNHEY, CDR2 SMNVEV (reference sequence). V lost 2 bases, J lost 9 bases, and 11 bases lay in between. The CDR3 has 13 residues. CDR3 amino acids: CASSLRGVGPQHF. CDR3 nucleotides: TGTGCCAGCAGTTTACGGGGGGTAGGGCCCCAGCATTTT.

Note on this clone: One end of the junction fails to match germline, which may point to a read error. The identical CDR3 is also encoded by other nucleotide sequences in the sample. This rearrangement joins TRBV4-2 to TRBJ1-3; D is perhaps TRBD1 (6 bases). CDR3 length: 17 residues. The germline gives CDR1 LGHNA, CDR2 YNFKEQ. In nucleotides, the CDR3 is TGTGCCAGCAGCCAACACATATCGGACAGCTCTGGAAATACCATATATTTT. Its translation: CASSQHISDSSGNTIYF.

The gene calls are TRBV20-1 and TRBJ2-7; perhaps TRBD1 as D (5 bases). CDR1 is DFQATT and CDR2 is SNEGSKA in the germline V gene (reference sequence). The ends were cut back, 3 bases at V and 7 bases at J, with 22 bases in the middle. The CDR3 has 15 amino acids. CDR3 loop: CSASFWGRRDGEQYF. The DNA for the CDR3 is TGCAGTGCTAGTTTTTGGGGCAGGAGAGATGGGGAGCAGTACTTC.

This rearrangement joins TRBV4-1 to TRBJ2-5; D call uncertain. Germline CDR1 MGHRA, CDR2 YSYEKL. V shed 3 bases and J shed 5 bases, with 10 bases lying between them. The CDR3 is 13 residues long. The CDR3 DNA is TGCGCCAGCAGCCAGAACTCATACGAGACCCAGTACTTC. Its translation is CASSQNSYETQYF.

V usage is TRBV30 and J usage is TRBJ2-7; 10 nucleotides line up with TRBD1. CDR1 GTSNPN and CDR2 SVGIG come from the germline V gene (reference sequence). The CDR3 spans 19 residues. V trimming: 8 bases; J trimming: 2 bases; junction bases outside the gene matches: 24. CDR3: CAGTYGTGVDMGSPYEQYF. The CDR3 region has the DNA TGTGCCGGGACCTACGGGACAGGGGTGGACATGGGCTCCCCCTACGAGCAGTACTTC.

The CDR3 spells CAWRGFWSSYNSPLHF. CDR3 coding DNA: TGTGCCTGGAGAGGTTTTTGGAGCTCCTATAATTCACCCCTCCACTTT. The chain is built from TRBV30 and TRBJ1-6, with unresolved D. V lost 3 bases, J lost 0 bases, and 12 bases lay in between. Germline V gene lookup returns CDR1 GTSNPN and CDR2 SVGIG (reference sequence). The CDR3 covers 16 residues.

This chain connects TRBV9 to TRBJ2-5; TRBD1 matches at 10 bases. The CDR3 extends over 16 amino acids. Germline V CDR1 and CDR2: SGDLS, YYNGEE. Unmatched junction bases numbered 9, after V lost 2 bases and J lost 5 bases. The DNA for the CDR3 is TGTGCCAGCAGCGTGGGAAAGGGACAGGGGAGGGAGACCCAGTACTTC. Translating it yields CASSVGKGQGRETQYF.

This clone was detected a few times. DNA for the CDR3: TGTGCCAGCAGCCTCCGCGGACAGGGGGCTTTCTTC. As protein: CASSLRGQGAFF. The chain combines TRBV5-4 with TRBJ2-1, with 11 bases that match TRBD1. The CDR3 is made up of 12 amino acids. CDR1 and CDR2 (germline): SGHNT, YYREEE (reference sequence). The V and J ends lost 4 bases and 16 bases, in that order; junction bases with no gene match: 7.

The chain carries TRBV19 and TRBJ2-5; 8 bases are shared with TRBD2. Germline loops: CDR1 LNHDA, CDR2 SQIVND (reference sequence). V gave up 5 bases and J gave up 1 base; unmatched junction bases: 3. CDR3 length: 14 residues. CDR3 sequence: CASSPRGGQETQYF. The CDR3 coding sequence is TGTGCCAGTAGTCCCCGGGGGGGCCAAGAGACCCAGTACTTC. Complete variable domain (other parts from reference TRBV19 and TRBJ2-5): DGGITQSPKYLFRKEGQNVTLSCEQNLNHDAMYWYRQDPGQGLRLIYYSQIVNDFQKGDIAEGYSVSREKKESFPLTVTSAQKNPTAFYLCASSPRGGQETQYFGPGTRLLVL.

This clone appeared a single time. The chain combines TRBV11-3 with TRBJ1-1; D is uncertain. The CDR3 length is 15 residues. Germline V gene sequence: CDR1 SGHNT, CDR2 YENEEA. Trimming left V 1 base short and J 0 bases short, with 9 bases between. The CDR3 bases are TGTGCCAGCAGCTTAGGTCCGGGAATGAACACTGAAGCTTTCTTT. Translated: CASSLGPGMNTEAFF. The full variable domain, with the rest looked up from reference TRBV11-3 and TRBJ1-1, is EAGVVQSPRYKIIEKKQPVAFWCNPISGHNTLYWYLQNLGQGPELLIRYENEEAVDDSQLPKDRFSAERLKGVDSTLKIQPAELGDSAVYLCASSLGPGMNTEAFFGQGTRLTVV.

The genes are TRBV10-3 and TRBJ2-7; 7 nucleotides align to TRBD1. The CDR3 runs 15 residues. Germline V gene sequence: CDR1 ENHRY, CDR2 SYGVKD. V gave up 3 bases and J gave up 3 bases; unmatched junction bases: 8. CDR3 bases: TGTGCCATCAGTGATCTAGGGACAGAAAACTACGAGCAGTACTTC. Protein sequence: CAISDLGTENYEQYF.